This T cell receptor beta chain appears in the sequencing data of a study of CD39 and CD103 CD8 tumor-infiltrating T cells (dated by TCRdb to 2017 to 2018). For the study in its entirety: Repertoire comparisons were shown for an HPV-positive HNSCC, an HPV-negative HNSCC, an ovarian cancer and a melanoma patient. TCRbeta CDR3 deep sequencing compared repertoires of CD8 TIL subsets defined by CD103 and CD39 with peripheral memory CD8 T cells.

Genomic DNA was extracted with the DNeasy Blood and Tissue Kit from approximately 10,000 to 100,000 sorted cells per subset. The immunoSEQ service sequenced and mapped the TCRbeta V-J or V-D-J regions, with coverage above 9.5x for each sample. The authors' analysis ran thus. Analysis was restricted to productive rearrangements exported from the immunoSEQ Analyzer platform, and clonality was assessed using the 500 most abundant clones. The Morisita-Horn similarity index and the Jaccard index were used to quantify the overlap in repertoires between populations. In more than 5 cancer patients, Morisita-Horn similarity was measured between the TCR repertoires of CD8 T-cell subsets. TCRdb holds this immuneACCESS table with in-frame rearrangements only. Some clones are missing; in checked studies, unresolved V genes explain under half, and the rest has no known cause. The V and J calls and clone size are taken from that table; D and trimming were inferred from the DNA. The sample data list about 790 clones, and less than 75% of these were observed just once. 13% to 15% of the sample lies in the top ten.

This clone was seen a few times. This clone's antigen is unknown. No per-base quality is available; no much larger clone lies one base away. The investigation overall reported the following: DP TIL clonotypes were rarely found in blood or uninvolved lymph node, whereas DN TIL clonotypes largely overlapped peripheral memory CD8 repertoires. Compared with DN and SP CD8 TILs and with blood memory CD8 T cells, DP CD8 TILs appeared more oligoclonal, with the top 30 clonotypes covering about 56-86%.

V is cut by 3 bases and J by 0 bases, and the space between the germline ends is 12 bases. Reading from cysteine to phenylalanine, the CDR3 counts 15 amino acids. CDR3 DNA is the only sequence kept; it has 45 bases, read in frame from the first base. CDR1 is given as SGDLS and CDR2 as YYNGEE, both from the germline V gene. Patients were not receiving therapy at sample collection, though earlier treatments ranged from chemotherapy, radiotherapy, surgery and immunotherapy to none. After thawing, cells were enriched for T lymphocytes using a negative-selection kit, and EpCAM beads were added for tumor-infiltrating lymphocytes. CD8 TIL subsets were FACS-sorted as CD3+CD4-CD8+CD45RA- cells split by CD39 and CD103 expression into DN, SP and DP. Tumor specimens were cut into small pieces, digested for 1 h with hyaluronidase, collagenase and DNase, then filtered, enriched over Ficoll and cryopreserved. Populations were sorted on a FACSAria II to about 99% purity, and the cell pellets were frozen for TCR sequencing without being cultured.

This receptor was obtained from a human donor with head and neck squamous cell carcinoma. In this chain, TRBV9 is recombined with TRBJ1-2, with no confident D gene call. The sample taken for sequencing was CD39- CD103+ CD8+ T cells sorted from the tumor. The label giving this sample's cell subset or site can be read as: CD103+CD39- single-positive CD45RA- CD8 T cells. The CDR3: CASSAPADPNYGYTF. The sequenced DNA: TGTGCCAGCAGCGCTCCTGCGGACCCTAACTATGGCTACACCTTC.